The rows below give T cell receptor beta chains drawn from one sample of a study of T cells in Graves' hyperthyroidism and ophthalmopathy. TCRdb fed the multiplex PCR reads into MiXCR, producing one record per CDR3 protein. The sample shows approximately 300,000 distinct CDR3 sequences, roughly a fifth of them seen only once. Sequencing used blood. The receptors originated from a man aged 50 or older with Graves' ophthalmopathy. CDR3s include the opening cysteine and the closing phenylalanine or tryptophan. A D gene is named only where the DNA matches it firmly. Clone size is not always given. Where it is, it says once, few, many or a class for expanded clones.

>many|.|TRBJ2-5|TRBV6-5
CASSYSAQGWETQYF
TGTGCCAGCAGTTACTCGGCGCAGGGATGGGAGACCCAGTACTTC
>.|.|TRBJ2-1|TRBV24-1
CATSDTPSIGGHNEQFF
TGTGCCACCAGTGACACTCCTAGCATCGGGGGTCACAATGAGCAGTTCTTC
>.|TRBD2|TRBJ2-3|TRBV14
CASSQTLAGGTSTDTQYF
TGTGCCAGCAGCCAAACCCTAGCGGGAGGGACAAGCACAGATACGCAGTATTTT
>many|.|TRBJ1-3|TRBV3-1
CASSRAFESGNTIYF
TGTGCCAGCAGCCGAGCGTTTGAGTCCGGAAACACCATATATTTT
>.|.|TRBJ1-5|TRBV28
CASSSRDGINQPQHF
TGTGCCAGCAGTTCAAGGGACGGAATCAATCAGCCCCAGCATTTT
>few|TRBD2|TRBJ2-7|TRBV20-1
CSARDARASGTALGGEQYF
TGCAGTGCTAGAGATGCTAGGGCTAGCGGGACCGCACTTGGGGGGGAGCAGTACTTC
>few|.|TRBJ2-2|TRBV6-1
CASSDILAYGTGELFF
TGTGCCAGCAGTGACATTTTAGCATATGGCACCGGGGAGCTGTTTTTT
>few|TRBD1|TRBJ2-7|TRBV18
CASSDNRGQYEQYF
TGTGCCAGCTCAGATAACAGGGGGCAATACGAGCAGTACTTC
>few|.|TRBJ2-5|TRBV5-1
CASSVPTGGISGSGETQYF
TGCGCCAGCAGCGTACCCACAGGGGGGATAAGCGGGAGCGGTGAGACCCAGTACTTC
>few|.|TRBJ2-7|TRBV7-6
CASSPWGLEQYF
TGTGCCAGCAGCCCTTGGGGTCTCGAGCAGTACTTC
>.|.|TRBJ2-7|TRBV10-3
CAISLGGEGHEQYF
TGTGCCATCAGTCTAGGAGGGGAAGGGCACGAGCAGTACTTC
>few|TRBD2|TRBJ2-7|TRBV10-3
CVISSTSGTYEQYF
TGTGTCATCAGTTCGACTAGCGGAACCTACGAGCAGTACTTC
>.|.|TRBJ1-5|TRBV28
CASSLGHRRGNQPQHF
TGTGCCAGCAGTTTGGGGCACCGCAGGGGAAATCAGCCCCAGCATTTT
>many|.|TRBJ2-5|TRBV7-3
CASSLHREETQYF
TGTGCCAGCAGCTTACACAGGGAAGAGACCCAGTACTTC
>few|.|TRBJ1-2|TRBV29-1
CSVEGQLGGGYTF
TGCAGCGTTGAAGGACAGCTTGGTGGGGGCTACACCTTC
>few|.|TRBJ1-6|TRBV9
CASSVGANSPLHF
TGTGCCAGCAGCGTTGGGGCGAATTCACCCCTCCACTTT
>many|.|TRBJ2-7|TRBV20-1
CSASPGGLSYEQYF
TGCAGTGCTAGCCCTGGGGGACTCTCCTACGAGCAGTACTTC
>few|.|TRBJ1-2|TRBV9
CASSVEQNYGYTF
TGTGCCAGCAGCGTAGAACAGAACTATGGCTACACCTTC
>few|.|TRBJ1-4|TRBV2
CASSATVNEKLFF
TGTGCCAGCAGTGCAACAGTTAATGAAAAACTGTTTTTT
>few|TRBD2|TRBJ2-4|TRBV28
CASSESGRAKNIQYF
TGTGCCAGCAGTGAGAGCGGGAGGGCCAAAAACATTCAGTACTTC
>.|.|TRBJ2-1|TRBV2
CASTEVATLSSYNEQFF
TGTGCCAGCACCGAAGTGGCTACCCTCAGCTCCTACAATGAGCAGTTCTTC
>few|TRBD2|TRBJ2-7|TRBV4-1
CASSQESVGRLAGEHGEQYF
TGCGCCAGCAGCCAAGAATCGGTCGGCAGACTAGCGGGAGAGCACGGCGAGCAGTACTTC
>few|.|TRBJ1-5|TRBV5-1
CASSLGGGTNQPQHF
TGCGCCAGCAGCTTGGGGGGGGGAACCAATCAACCCCAGCATTTT
>many|TRBD1|TRBJ1-3|TRBV3-1
CASSQRPGTGAGNTIYF
TGTGCCAGCAGCCAACGCCCCGGGACAGGGGCCGGAAACACCATATATTTT
>many|TRBD2|TRBJ2-7|TRBV5-1
CASSPGLAGTYEQYF
TGCGCCAGCAGCCCGGGACTAGCGGGTACCTACGAGCAGTACTTC
>many|.|TRBJ2-3|TRBV7-3
CASSLNSGYTDTQYF
TGTGCCAGCAGCTTAAACAGCGGGTACACAGATACGCAGTATTTT
>.|.|TRBJ2-5|TRBV10-3
CAISESRGSQETQYF
TGTGCCATCAGTGAGTCGCGAGGGAGTCAAGAGACCCAGTACTTC
>many|TRBD1|TRBJ1-6|TRBV12-3/TRBV12-4
CASRPGTGGATPLHF
TGTGCCAGCAGGCCCGGGACAGGGGGTGCGACACCCCTCCACTTT
>few|.|TRBJ2-2|TRBV7-3
CASSQIEGGELFF
TGTGCCAGCAGCCAAATCGAGGGGGGGGAGCTGTTTTTT
>.|.|TRBJ2-7|TRBV15
CATSNQDGTYEQYF
TGTGCCACCAGCAACCAAGATGGGACCTACGAGCAGTACTTC
>few|.|TRBJ1-1|TRBV20-1
CSPPGRTNTEAFF
TGCAGTCCTCCGGGACGGACGAACACTGAAGCTTTCTTT
>.|.|TRBJ1-2|TRBV28
CASSITGHYGYTF
TGTGCCAGCAGTATTACAGGGCACTATGGCTACACCTTC
>many|.|TRBJ1-5|TRBV20-1
CSAREVHSGQPQHF
TGCAGTGCTAGGGAGGTGCACTCGGGGCAGCCCCAGCATTTT
>.|.|TRBJ1-1|TRBV29-1
CSVVGGAQVVNTEAFF
TGCAGCGTTGTCGGGGGGGCCCAGGTAGTGAACACTGAAGCTTTCTTT
>few|TRBD1|TRBJ2-2|TRBV18
CASSLRTGPDTGELFF
TGTGCCAGCTCACTCCGGACAGGGCCCGACACCGGGGAGCTGTTTTTT
>.|.|TRBJ1-1|TRBV6-6
CASSYSRTAEAFF
TGTGCCAGCAGTTACTCGAGAACGGCCGAAGCTTTCTTT
>.|TRBD2|TRBJ2-7|TRBV27
CASRVKSGLAGSSYEQYF
TGTGCCAGCAGAGTTAAATCGGGACTAGCGGGATCATCCTACGAGCAGTACTTC
>.|.|TRBJ2-2|TRBV7-8
CASSLPPMNTGELFF
TGTGCCAGCAGCTTACCCCCCATGAACACCGGGGAGCTGTTTTTT
>few|TRBD1|TRBJ2-1|TRBV6-1
CASRGIDRGSYNEQFF
TGTGCCAGCAGGGGGATTGACAGGGGATCCTACAATGAGCAGTTCTTC
>.|TRBD1|TRBJ1-2|TRBV30
CAWSKTRTGLEEVYGYTF
TGTGCCTGGAGTAAAACCAGGACAGGACTCGAGGAGGTCTATGGCTACACCTTC
>many|.|TRBJ2-7|TRBV2
CASMRDSLYEQYF
TGTGCCAGCATGCGGGACAGCCTCTACGAGCAGTACTTC
>.|TRBD1|TRBJ1-2|TRBV19
CASSTSRQGESYGYTF
TGTGCCAGTAGTACTTCTCGACAGGGGGAAAGCTATGGCTACACCTTC
>many|TRBD2|TRBJ2-1|TRBV20-1
CSAEAGGNEQFF
TGCAGTGCCGAGGCGGGGGGGAATGAGCAGTTCTTC
>few|.|TRBJ2-1|TRBV12-3/TRBV12-4
CASSPRGSEGDEQFF
TGTGCCAGCAGTCCCCGGGGTAGCGAAGGAGATGAGCAGTTCTTC
>.|TRBD1|TRBJ2-7|TRBV7-9
CASSRDRGREQYF
TGTGCCAGCAGCCGGGACAGGGGAAGGGAGCAGTACTTC
>few|TRBD2|TRBJ2-2|TRBV6-5
CASSYGTSTGELFF
TGTGCCAGCAGTTATGGGACTAGCACCGGGGAGCTGTTTTTT
>.|TRBD2|TRBJ2-5|TRBV7-9
CASSSNLAALRETQYF
TGTGCCAGCAGCTCAAATCTAGCGGCCCTAAGGGAGACCCAGTACTTC
>many|TRBD1|TRBJ2-7|TRBV11-2
CASSKTGPNHEQYF
TGTGCCAGCAGCAAGACAGGGCCCAACCACGAGCAGTACTTC
>.|.|TRBJ1-1|TRBV5-1
CASSRGNTEAFF
TGCGCCAGCAGCCGGGGGAACACTGAAGCTTTCTTT
>few|.|TRBJ2-7|TRBV27
CASSLYGLGDEQYF
TGTGCCAGCAGTCTCTATGGATTAGGCGACGAGCAGTACTTC
>.|.|TRBJ2-3|TRBV6-4
CASSSLWGSTDTQYF
TGTGCCAGCAGTTCCCTTTGGGGGTCGACGGATACGCAGTATTTT